The 22 T cell receptor beta chains given below trace back to one sample, sequenced in a study of cytomegalovirus exposure and HLA in healthy donors. Assay used: immunoSEQ multiplex PCR; TCRdb lists only in-frame clones, some missing. There are approximately 170,000 clones in the sample; 84% occur only once, and 10% lies in the top ten. The sequenced material came from PBMCs. The receptors derive from a man aged 25-40 years in good health and CMV-seropositive.

This chain joins TRBV5-5 and TRBJ1-3; D remains ambiguous. Trimming stripped 4 bases from V and 0 bases from J, with 11 bases between. CDR1 is SGHKS and CDR2 is YYEKEE in the germline V gene (reference sequence). The CDR3 has 15 residues. The CDR3: CASSREQNSGNTIYF. CDR3 DNA sequence: TGTGCCAGCAGCCGGGAACAAAACTCTGGAAACACCATATATTTT.

V gene TRBV27 combines with J gene TRBJ2-1, with 8 bases matching TRBD2. From germline, CDR1 is MNHEY and CDR2 SMNVEV (reference sequence). V lost 4 bases to trimming and J lost 4 bases; unmatched junction nucleotides: 9. The CDR3 has 16 amino acids. CDR3 bases: TGTGCCAGCAGTTCCCTCCTTTTAGCGGGGTACAATGAGCAGTTCTTC. This gives the protein CASSSLLLAGYNEQFF.

V usage is TRBV18 and J usage is TRBJ2-1, with 8 bases aligning to TRBD1. J lost 0 bases, V lost 6 bases, and 4 bases had no gene match. CDR3 length: 15 amino acids. From germline, CDR1 is KGHSH and CDR2 LQKENI. The CDR3 region has the DNA TGTGCCAGCTCGTTTGACAGGGGCTCCTACAATGAGCAGTTCTTC. It translates to CASSFDRGSYNEQFF.

CDR3 sequence: CASSLDTTPGSLHF. The CDR3 coding sequence is TGCGCCAGCAGCTTGGACACTACTCCCGGGTCCCTCCACTTT. The rearrangement uses TRBV5-1 and TRBJ1-6; D ambiguous. CDR1 SGHRS and CDR2 YFSETQ come from the germline V gene. Trimming shortened V by 0 bases and J by 14 bases, and 15 bases separated the two germline ends. This CDR3 contains 14 residues. Drawing the rest from reference TRBV5-1 and TRBJ1-6, the complete variable domain is KAGVTQTPRYLIKTRGQQVTLSCSPISGHRSVSWYQQTPGQGLQFLFEYFSETQRNKGNFPGRFSGRQFSNSRSEMNVSTLELGDSALYLCASSLDTTPGSLHFGNGTRLTVT.

This chain links TRBV27 with TRBJ1-2, with D possibly being TRBD1 (5 bases). There are 13 residues in the CDR3. V dropped 2 bases and J dropped 5 bases, with 9 bases sitting between them. Germline V CDR1 and CDR2: MNHEY, SMNVEV (reference sequence). The CDR3, as DNA: TGTGCCAGCAGTTTAAGGCAGGGATATGGCTACACCTTC. This codes for CASSLRQGYGYTF.

The genes are TRBV2 and TRBJ2-5; possible D gene TRBD2, 7 bases. Germline lookup yields CDR1 SNHLY and CDR2 FYNNEI. V was clipped by 0 bases and J by 1 base, with 15 bases between them. The CDR3 is 17 residues long. The CDR3 protein is CASSEARGGGRQETQYF. The CDR3 bases are TGTGCCAGCAGTGAAGCCCGTGGGGGGGGGCGCCAAGAGACCCAGTACTTC.

V and J are TRBV15 and TRBJ2-1, with a possible D match to TRBD1 (6 bases). Germline lookup yields CDR1 LNHNV and CDR2 YYDKDF (reference sequence). The CDR3 covers 17 residues. V shed 2 bases and J shed 8 bases, with 22 bases lying between them. The CDR3 sequence: CATSRPQGQGAKHEQFF. In nucleotides, the CDR3 is TGTGCCACCAGCAGACCCCAGGGGCAGGGAGCCAAACATGAGCAGTTCTTC.

The chain links TRBV14 to TRBJ1-2, with 10 positions matching TRBD1. CDR1 and CDR2 (germline): SGHDN, FVKESK. V lost 4 bases and J lost 9; bases outside the gene matches: 8. The CDR3 extends over 14 amino acids. The CDR3 DNA reads TGTGCCAGCAGCCTCACCGGGACAGGGGCTCGCTACACCTTC. This codes for CASSLTGTGARYTF.

The chain couples TRBV7-6 to TRBJ1-2; D not resolved. The CDR3 sequence is 15 residues long. Germline CDR1 SGHVS, CDR2 FNYEAQ. V gave up 5 bases and J gave up 5 bases, with 18 bases separating them. CDR3 bases: TGTGCCAGCAGCCGGAACTCTGCTACGGGGTATGGCTACACCTTC. Translated, it gives CASSRNSATGYGYTF.

V usage is TRBV7-2 and J usage is TRBJ2-5, with D perhaps matching TRBD1 (6 bases). The CDR3 runs to 15 residues. Germline loops: CDR1 SGHTA, CDR2 FQGNSA. With 3 bases removed from V and 2 bases from J, the gap between germline ends came to 13 bases. For the CDR3, the DNA is TGTGCCAGCAGCTTTTTTGGGGGCCTTCAAGAGACCCAGTACTTC. This gives the protein CASSFFGGLQETQYF.

This clone occurred once. The chain carries TRBV5-1 and TRBJ2-3; 13 positions agree with TRBD2. This CDR3 is 22 amino acids long. The V segment lost 4 bases and the J segment 1 base; nucleotides outside the gene matches: 21. CDR1 and CDR2 (germline): SGHRS, YFSETQ. In nucleotides, the CDR3 is TGCGCCAGCAGCCGGTACATAACTAGCGGGAGGGCCCTCGGGAGGGGCACAGATACGCAGTATTTT. Protein product: CASSRYITSGRALGRGTDTQYF.

The rearrangement uses TRBV27 and TRBJ2-5, with D unresolved. The germline V gene encodes CDR1 MNHEY and CDR2 SMNVEV (reference sequence). V lost 2 bases to trimming and J lost 5 bases, with 18 bases between them. This CDR3 is 16 amino acids long. The CDR3 region is CASSLGRPLSLETQYF. The CDR3 DNA is TGTGCCAGCAGTTTAGGGCGTCCTCTTTCCCTGGAGACCCAGTACTTC.

The rearrangement links TRBV7-2 to TRBJ1-3; TRBD1 aligns across 7 bases. The CDR3 totals 15 residues. Germline trimming cut 4 bases from V and 2 bases from J; bases unmatched to any gene: 5. In germline, CDR1 is SGHTA, CDR2 FQGNSA. The chain's CDR3 is CASSYYQGAGNTIYF. CDR3 bases: TGTGCCAGCAGCTACTACCAGGGGGCTGGAAACACCATATATTTT. Full variable domain (outside the CDR3, taken from reference TRBV7-2 and TRBJ1-3): GAGVSQSPSNKVTEKGKDVELRCDPISGHTALYWYRQSLGQGLEFLIYFQGNSAPDKSGLPSDRFSAERTGGSVSTLTIQRTQQEDSAVYLCASSYYQGAGNTIYFGEGSWLTVV.

The V gene is TRBV4-2, the J gene TRBJ1-5; D is unclear. The CDR3 contains 13 residues. Trimming took off 0 bases at V and 11 bases at J, with 11 bases between the two ends. From germline, CDR1 is LGHNA and CDR2 YNFKEQ. The CDR3 sequence: CASSQERERAQHF. In DNA form, the CDR3 reads TGTGCCAGCAGCCAAGAGCGCGAGAGGGCCCAGCATTTT.

The chain combines TRBV30 with TRBJ1-1; 10 bases match TRBD1. The CDR3 consists of 15 residues. V gave up 5 bases and J gave up 0 bases; unmatched junction bases: 6. Per germline, CDR1 GTSNPN and CDR2 SVGIG (reference sequence). The CDR3 reads CAWRLTGGLNTEAFF. For the CDR3, the DNA is TGTGCCTGGCGCCTGACAGGGGGCCTGAACACTGAAGCTTTCTTT.

This clone was found a few times. This chain connects TRBV7-2 to TRBJ1-3, with D perhaps TRBD1 (5 bases). From germline, CDR1 is SGHTA and CDR2 FQGNSA. The V gene lost 4 bases and the J gene lost 2 bases, with 12 bases spanning the gap. The CDR3 sequence is 15 residues long. The CDR3 loop reads CASSYTSGTGNTIYF. CDR3 nucleotide sequence: TGTGCCAGCAGCTATACGTCAGGGACTGGAAACACCATATATTTT. The entire variable domain, with the rest obtained from reference TRBV7-2 and TRBJ1-3, is as follows: GAGVSQSPSNKVTEKGKDVELRCDPISGHTALYWYRQSLGQGLEFLIYFQGNSAPDKSGLPSDRFSAERTGGSVSTLTIQRTQQEDSAVYLCASSYTSGTGNTIYFGEGSWLTVV.

This chain links TRBV9 with TRBJ2-3, with a possible D match to TRBD1 (5 bases). Germline assignment: CDR1 SGDLS and CDR2 YYNGEE. This CDR3 is 15 amino acids long. Trimming took off 0 bases at V and 6 bases at J, with 14 bases between the two ends. The CDR3 sequence is CASSVGSRAGDTQYF. The DNA for the CDR3 is TGTGCCAGCAGCGTAGGTAGTAGGGCAGGGGATACGCAGTATTTT.

The chain has TRBV27 and TRBJ2-7; 9 bases line up with TRBD1. Germline lookup yields CDR1 MNHEY and CDR2 SMNVEV (reference sequence). With V trimmed by 2 bases and J by 2 bases, 7 bases remained unmatched. The CDR3 contains 16 residues. The CDR3 is CASSLRKDRGPYEQYF. The CDR3 DNA reads TGTGCCAGCAGTTTACGGAAGGACAGGGGACCCTACGAGCAGTACTTC.

This clone was seen a single time. The identical CDR3 is also encoded by other nucleotide sequences in the sample. This rearrangement joins TRBV9 to TRBJ1-1; 7 bases fit TRBD1. V shed 0 bases, J shed 2 bases, and the junction held 1 base outside the gene matches. This CDR3 is built from 14 residues. Germline values: CDR1 SGDLS, CDR2 YYNGEE. The CDR3 is CASSVAGGNTEAFF. The CDR3 DNA sequence: TGTGCCAGCAGCGTAGCAGGGGGAAACACTGAAGCTTTCTTT.

The chain links TRBV7-8 to TRBJ2-2; D gene ambiguous. CDR3 length: 12 amino acids. Trimming left V 5 bases short and J 5 bases short, with 6 bases between. Per the germline V gene, CDR1 is SGHVS and CDR2 is FQNEAQ. CDR3 DNA sequence: TGTGCCAGCAGCCCGGGTACCGGGGAGCTGTTTTTT. This gives the protein CASSPGTGELFF. Full variable domain (rest looked up from reference TRBV7-8 and TRBJ2-2): GAGVSQSPRYKVAKRGQDVALRCDPISGHVSLFWYQQALGQGPEFLTYFQNEAQLDKSGLPSDRFFAERPEGSVSTLKIQRTQQEDSAVYLCASSPGTGELFFGEGSRLTVL.

The chain has TRBV5-1 and TRBJ2-1; 12 nucleotides agree with TRBD2. J gave up 2 bases and V 4 bases, and 4 bases lay outside the gene matches. Germline V gives CDR1 SGHRS, CDR2 YFSETQ. The CDR3 is 16 residues long. This chain's CDR3 is CASSTGLAGPYNEQFF. CDR3 DNA sequence: TGCGCCAGCAGCACGGGACTAGCGGGTCCCTACAATGAGCAGTTCTTC.

The count of this clone is one. The chain has TRBV28 and TRBJ1-5; D perhaps matches TRBD1 (6 bases). V lost 6 bases and J lost 0, with 15 bases in between. Germline V gene lookup returns CDR1 MDHEN and CDR2 SYDVKM. The CDR3 is 16 residues long. In DNA form, the CDR3 reads TGTGCCAGCAGGGGATCGGACAGATATAGCAATCAGCCCCAGCATTTT. Translating it yields CASRGSDRYSNQPQHF. Drawing the rest from reference TRBV28 and TRBJ1-5, the complete variable domain is DVKVTQSSRYLVKRTGEKVFLECVQDMDHENMFWYRQDPGLGLRLIYFSYDVKMKEKGDIPEGYSVSREKKERFSLILESASTNQTSMYLCASRGSDRYSNQPQHFGDGTRLSIL.